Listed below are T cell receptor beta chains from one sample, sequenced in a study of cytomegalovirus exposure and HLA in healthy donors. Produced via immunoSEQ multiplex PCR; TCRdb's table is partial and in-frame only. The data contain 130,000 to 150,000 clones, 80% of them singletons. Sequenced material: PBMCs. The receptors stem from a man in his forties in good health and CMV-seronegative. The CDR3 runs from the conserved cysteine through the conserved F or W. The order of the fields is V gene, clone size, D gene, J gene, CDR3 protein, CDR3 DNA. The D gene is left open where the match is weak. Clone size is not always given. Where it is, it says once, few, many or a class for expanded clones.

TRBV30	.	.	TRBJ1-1	CAWDSKSVPEAFF	TGTGCCTGGGACTCAAAGAGCGTCCCTGAAGCTTTCTTT
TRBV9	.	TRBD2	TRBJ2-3	CASSVTSGVPDTQYF	TGTGCCAGCAGCGTAACTAGCGGGGTTCCAGATACGCAGTATTTT
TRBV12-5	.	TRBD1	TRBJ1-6	CASGLTGEQSPLHF	TGTGCTAGTGGCTTAACAGGGGAGCAATCACCCCTCCACTTT
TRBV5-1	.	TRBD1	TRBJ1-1	CASIGTGKTEAFF	TGCGCCAGCATCGGGACAGGGAAGACTGAAGCTTTCTTT
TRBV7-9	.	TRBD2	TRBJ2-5	CASTASGGFQETQYF	TGTGCCAGCACCGCTAGCGGGGGCTTCCAAGAGACCCAGTACTTC
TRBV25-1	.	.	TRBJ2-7	CASTPTGGQGLGEQYF	TGTGCCAGCACCCCGACGGGTGGGCAGGGTCTTGGCGAGCAGTACTTC
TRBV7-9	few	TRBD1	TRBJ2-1	CASSKDRGPEQFF	TGTGCCAGCAGCAAAGACAGGGGGCCTGAGCAGTTCTTC
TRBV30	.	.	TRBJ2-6	CAWMAGQVSSGANVLTF	TGTGCCTGGATGGCCGGTCAGGTATCCTCTGGGGCCAACGTCCTGACTTTC
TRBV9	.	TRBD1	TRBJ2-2	CASSALQGARNTGELFF	TGTGCCAGCAGCGCCTTACAGGGGGCTAGGAACACCGGGGAGCTGTTTTTT
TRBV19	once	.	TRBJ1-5	CASSETASRQPQHF	TGTGCCAGTAGTGAGACAGCATCACGGCAGCCCCAGCATTTT
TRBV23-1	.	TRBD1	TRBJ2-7	CANRQGLIYEQYF	TGCGCCAACAGACAGGGGTTAATCTACGAGCAGTACTTC
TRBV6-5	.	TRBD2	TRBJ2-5	CASSVSGVKTQYF	TGTGCCAGCAGTGTAAGCGGGGTTAAGACCCAGTACTTC
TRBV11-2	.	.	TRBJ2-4	CASSLQGAIQYF	TGTGCCAGCAGCTTACAGGGCGCCATTCAGTACTTC
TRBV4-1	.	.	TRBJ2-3	CASSQFIGDTDTQYF	TGCGCCAGCAGCCAATTTATCGGGGACACAGATACGCAGTATTTT
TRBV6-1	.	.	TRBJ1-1	CASSETVNTEAFF	TGTGCCAGCAGTGAAACGGTGAACACTGAAGCTTTCTTT
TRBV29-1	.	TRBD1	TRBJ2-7	CSVYRDRTYEQYF	TGCAGCGTTTACCGGGACAGGACCTACGAGCAGTACTTC
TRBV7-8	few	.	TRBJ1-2	CASSPGQPYGYTF	TGTGCCAGCAGCCCAGGACAGCCCTATGGCTACACCTTC
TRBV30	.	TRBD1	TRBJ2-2	CAWRGQGIGELFF	TGTGCCTGGAGGGGACAGGGAATCGGGGAGCTGTTTTTT
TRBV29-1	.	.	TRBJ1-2	CSVGGGYYGGYTF	TGCAGCGTTGGTGGCGGCTACTATGGTGGCTACACCTTC
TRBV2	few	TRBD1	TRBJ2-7	CATSGTGSSYEQYF	TGTGCCACCTCCGGGACAGGGTCCTCCTACGAGCAGTACTTC
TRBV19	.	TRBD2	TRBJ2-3	CASTERGTTDTQYF	TGTGCCAGTACTGAGCGGGGGACCACAGATACGCAGTATTTT
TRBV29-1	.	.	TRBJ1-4	CSVEGRANEKLFF	TGCAGCGTTGAGGGGCGAGCTAATGAAAAACTGTTTTTT
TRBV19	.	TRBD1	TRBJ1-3	CASTRQGYSGNTIYF	TGTGCCAGTACAAGACAGGGGTACTCTGGAAACACCATATATTTT